Below, 19 T cell receptor beta chains from the same sample are listed, as sequenced in a study of blood T cell repertoires in COVID-19. The method was immunoSEQ multiplex PCR; TCRdb's version includes in-frame clones alone and lacks a portion of them. The sample yields some 380,000 clones, more than 65% seen once. The sequenced material came from peripheral blood. The receptors were sampled from a human donor with acute or convalescent COVID-19. The donor label of this sample is uncertain.

The chain links TRBV30 to TRBJ1-1; unclear D gene. V gave up 1 base and J gave up 5 bases, with 11 bases separating them. CDR3 length: 13 residues. Germline V gene lookup returns CDR1 GTSNPN and CDR2 SVGIG (reference sequence). CDR3 coding DNA: TGTGCCTGGAGTGGACAACTCGTTACTGAAGCTTTCTTT. This sequence encodes CAWSGQLVTEAFF.

The V gene is TRBV6-1, the J gene TRBJ2-5, with 16 bases matching TRBD2. V was pared by 7 bases and J by 5 bases, with 10 bases of the junction left unmatched. The CDR3 totals 17 residues. Per germline, CDR1 MNHNS and CDR2 SASEGT. CDR3 amino acids: CASNEPGLAGGRETQYF. CDR3 sequence (DNA): TGTGCCAGCAATGAGCCGGGACTAGCGGGGGGGCGGGAGACCCAGTACTTC.

This clone has only a few counts. The CDR3 sequence: CASSQVAGSGYTF. The CDR3 region has the DNA TGTGCCAGCAGCCAAGTCGCAGGGTCCGGCTACACCTTC. V and J are TRBV3-1 (or the pseudogene TRBV3-2) and TRBJ1-2, with D perhaps matching TRBD1 (5 bases). The CDR3 has 13 amino acids. Germline CDR1 is LGHDT and CDR2 is YNNKEL (reference sequence). Deletions cut 1 base from V and 8 bases from J, with 11 bases between.

This clone is a singleton in its sample. J is TRBJ1-3 and V is TRBV18; TRBD1 is a possible D gene (6 bases). The germline CDR1 and CDR2 sequences are KGHSH and LQKENI. V was pared by 3 bases and J by 0 bases, with 12 bases between. The CDR3 covers 16 residues. CDR3 amino acids: CASSPTLTGSGNTIYF. In nucleotides, the CDR3 is TGTGCCAGCTCACCTACGCTGACAGGCTCTGGAAACACCATATATTTT.

V usage is TRBV18 and J usage is TRBJ1-2, with D perhaps TRBD1 (5 bases). V lost 3 bases and J lost 6, with 14 bases in between. Germline-derived CDR1 and CDR2 are KGHSH and LQKENI. The length of the CDR3 is 14 residues. This CDR3 reads CASSPSIGGDGYTF. The CDR3 bases are TGTGCCAGCTCACCCTCCATCGGGGGAGATGGCTACACCTTC.

The rearrangement links TRBV7-7 to TRBJ2-5, with 9 bases aligning to TRBD2. The germline CDR1 and CDR2 sequences are SSHAT and FNYEAQ (reference sequence). V trimming: 5 bases; J trimming: 2 bases; junction bases outside the gene matches: 9. The CDR3 is made up of 16 amino acids. In nucleotides, the CDR3 is TGTGCCAGCAGCCAAGCTCCCGCGGGAGGGCAAGAGACCCAGTACTTC. This encodes CASSQAPAGGQETQYF.

This chain connects TRBV23-1 to TRBJ1-4, with a weak D call TRBD1 (6 bases). TRBV23-1 qualifies as an ORF whose function is uncertain. Between the trimmed V and J ends, which lost 1 base and 3 bases, there was a span of 15 bases. This CDR3 is built from 17 residues. The chain's CDR3 is CASSQWAQGPSNEKLFF. Here the CDR3 DNA reads TGCGCCAGCAGTCAATGGGCTCAGGGGCCCTCTAATGAAAAACTGTTTTTT.

The rearrangement uses TRBV6-6 and TRBJ2-7; 12 bases agree with TRBD2. Looked up from germline, CDR1 is MNHNY and CDR2 is SVGAGI (reference sequence). The CDR3 loop spans 14 amino acids. After removal of 5 bases from V and 6 bases from J, the junction contained 5 bases not matched to a gene. The CDR3 loop is CASSASGRALEQYF. The CDR3 DNA reads TGTGCCAGCAGTGCTAGCGGGAGGGCCCTCGAGCAGTACTTC.

The chain combines TRBV9 with TRBJ2-5; a possible D gene is TRBD1 (5 bases). CDR3 size: 16 residues. Trimming cost V 0 bases and J 4 bases, with 16 bases left between them. CDR1 is SGDLS, CDR2 YYNGEE, per germline. The CDR3 DNA is TGTGCCAGCAGCGTAGCGCCAGGGTCCCCTCGAGAGACCCAGTACTTC. This gives the protein CASSVAPGSPRETQYF.

V and J are TRBV15 and TRBJ2-4; a possible D gene is TRBD1 (6 bases). CDR1 is LNHNV, CDR2 YYDKDF, per germline (reference sequence). Trimming pared 1 base from V and 9 bases from J, leaving 16 bases between. The CDR3 extends over 15 amino acids. CDR3 loop: CATSRGGQGWAIQYF. CDR3 coding DNA: TGTGCCACCAGCAGAGGGGGGCAGGGGTGGGCCATTCAGTACTTC. Variable domain in full (rest from reference TRBV15 and TRBJ2-4): DAMVIQNPRYQVTQFGKPVTLSCSQTLNHNVMYWYQQKSSQAPKLLFHYYDKDFNNEADTPDNFQSRRPNTSFCFLDIRSPGLGDTAMYLCATSRGGQGWAIQYFGAGTRLSVL.

This clone was seen once. This sequence joins TRBV19 and TRBJ1-5; D possibly corresponds to TRBD1 (5 bases). The CDR3 consists of 14 residues. The ends were cut back, 7 bases at V and 6 bases at J, with 16 bases in the middle. The germline CDR1 and CDR2 sequences are LNHDA and SQIVND (reference sequence). DNA of the CDR3: TGTGCCAGTACCCCGGGGGTAATCCGTCAGCCCCAGCATTTT. This sequence encodes CASTPGVIRQPQHF.

This rearrangement joins TRBV7-8 to TRBJ2-5; the D is unclear. The CDR3 sequence is 12 residues long. In germline, CDR1 is SGHVS, CDR2 FQNEAQ. V was pared by 3 bases and J by 5 bases, with 7 bases between. CDR3 loop: CASSFSRETQYF. The CDR3 nucleotides are TGTGCCAGCAGCTTCTCGCGGGAGACCCAGTACTTC. The whole variable domain, filled in from reference TRBV7-8 and TRBJ2-5, reads GAGVSQSPRYKVAKRGQDVALRCDPISGHVSLFWYQQALGQGPEFLTYFQNEAQLDKSGLPSDRFFAERPEGSVSTLKIQRTQQEDSAVYLCASSFSRETQYFGPGTRLLVL.

V is TRBV5-1 and J is TRBJ2-5; 7 bases line up with TRBD1. From germline, CDR1 is SGHRS and CDR2 YFSETQ. V was pared by 4 bases and J by 0 bases, with 6 bases of the junction left unmatched. The CDR3 covers 15 residues. The CDR3 sequence: CASSRSGTDQETQYF. DNA of the CDR3: TGCGCCAGCAGCCGATCAGGGACAGACCAAGAGACCCAGTACTTC. Based on the CDR3 plus reference TRBV5-1 and TRBJ2-5, the full variable domain is KAGVTQTPRYLIKTRGQQVTLSCSPISGHRSVSWYQQTPGQGLQFLFEYFSETQRNKGNFPGRFSGRQFSNSRSEMNVSTLELGDSALYLCASSRSGTDQETQYFGPGTRLLVL.

The J gene is TRBJ1-2, the V gene TRBV5-1, with 7 bases fitting TRBD1. Germline V gene data show CDR1 as SGHRS and CDR2 as YFSETQ. The CDR3 length is 15 residues. The J segment lost 5 bases and the V segment lost 4 bases, leaving 11 bases of the junction unmatched. CDR3 bases: TGCGCCAGCAGCCCGGGGACAGCCTCTACATATGGCTACACCTTC. It specifies CASSPGTASTYGYTF.

This chain links TRBV4-1 with TRBJ1-1; D unresolved. This CDR3 contains 17 residues. Trimming took off 1 base at V and 3 bases at J, with 18 bases between the two ends. The V gene's germline CDR1 is MGHRA and CDR2 YSYEKL. CDR3 in DNA: TGCGCCAGCAGCCAAGTAAGTTATCTGGGAGAGGACACTGAAGCTTTCTTT. Residues: CASSQVSYLGEDTEAFF.

The count of this clone is one. This chain joins TRBV5-6 and TRBJ1-2; D remains unclear. The germline gives CDR1 SGHDT, CDR2 YYEEEE. This CDR3 has 12 amino acids. V was cut by 6 bases and J by 10 bases, with 16 bases left in between. DNA for the CDR3: TGTGCCAGCACCGGAACCGCGGCTGCCTACACCTTC. Protein product: CASTGTAAAYTF.

This clone was counted a single time. The chain has TRBV6-5 and TRBJ1-1; D unclear. The germline V gene encodes CDR1 MNHEY and CDR2 SVGAGI. Deletions cut 7 bases from V and 4 bases from J, with 16 bases between. There are 14 residues in the CDR3. The CDR3 nucleotides are TGTGCCAGCATGAGGGCCGGGTTAGGCACTGAAGCTTTCTTT. It translates to CASMRAGLGTEAFF.

This clone was counted once. Here the CDR3 reads CASKAFGLDTDTQYF. The CDR3, as DNA: TGCGCCAGCAAAGCGTTCGGGTTAGATACAGATACGCAGTATTTT. The genes are TRBV5-1 and TRBJ2-3, with D hard to call. There are 15 residues in the CDR3. Per the germline V gene, CDR1 is SGHRS and CDR2 is YFSETQ. V lost 6 bases and J 3 bases, leaving 17 bases between the germline ends.

This clone has more than one count but fewer than ten. This chain joins TRBV6-4 and TRBJ1-1; weak D call: TRBD1 (6 bases). CDR3 length equals 14 residues. CDR1 is MRHNA, CDR2 SNTAGT, per germline. The germline V and J ends were trimmed by 3 bases and 6 bases, with 14 bases remaining between them. The CDR3 nucleotides read TGTGCCAGCAGTGAGAGTGCCGGGACATCTGAAGCTTTCTTT. This translates into CASSESAGTSEAFF.